Listed below are T cell receptor beta chains from one sample, sequenced in a study of T cells in localized non-small cell lung cancer. Using immunoSEQ multiplex PCR, the repertoire was profiled, and TCRdb retains in-frame clones only, with some absent. The table has roughly 17,000 clones, approximately 90% seen once. Sequenced here: peripheral blood, sampled before any cancer treatment. The receptors here all came from a male donor aged 60 or older with stage II squamous cell lung carcinoma. The CDR3 runs from the conserved cysteine through the conserved F or W. D genes are given only for firm matches. Rows give clone size only sometimes, using once, few, many, or a class for an expanded clone.

TRBD1	NA	15	TRBV5-4	TRBJ2-7	TGTGCCAGCAGCTTATCTGGGACAGGGACCTACGAGCAGTACTTC	CASSLSGTGTYEQYF
NA	NA	12	TRBV7-2	TRBJ2-7	TGTGCCAGCAGCTTAGTAGGGCGCGAGCAGTACTTC	CASSLVGREQYF
NA	NA	14	TRBV6-5	TRBJ1-2	TGTGCCAGCAGCCCACGCCGCACTAACTATGGCTACACCTTC	CASSPRRTNYGYTF
TRBD1	NA	14	TRBV6-5	TRBJ2-1	TGTGCCAGCAGTTCGCCGGGACAGTACAATGAGCAGTTCTTC	CASSSPGQYNEQFF
TRBD2	NA	16	TRBV28	TRBJ2-7	TGTGCCAGCAGTTTCGGAGTAGCGGGAGGGTCCTACGAGCAGTACTTC	CASSFGVAGGSYEQYF
NA	NA	13	TRBV11-2	TRBJ2-7	TGTGCCAGCAGCTTAGGCGTCTATGACGAGCAGTACTTC	CASSLGVYDEQYF
NA	NA	15	TRBV4-1	TRBJ1-1	TGCGCCAGCAGCCAGTCGACGGCGGAGAACACTGAAGCTTTCTTT	CASSQSTAENTEAFF
TRBD1	NA	13	TRBV27	TRBJ1-6	TGTGCCAGCGGAGACAGGGGTAATTCACCCCTCCACTTT	CASGDRGNSPLHF
NA	once	11	TRBV29-1	TRBJ2-7	TGCAGCGTTGGCAAGCTCTGCGAGCAGTACTTC	CSVGKLCEQYF
NA	few	14	TRBV7-6	TRBJ1-5	TGTGCCAGCAGCAAAGAGCAGGGTGTTCAGCCCCAGCATTTT	CASSKEQGVQPQHF
TRBD1	NA	14	TRBV30	TRBJ1-5	TGTGCCTGGAGTGCAACAGGGGCCAATCAGCCCCAGCATTTT	CAWSATGANQPQHF
TRBD2	once	15	TRBV27	TRBJ2-3	TGTGCCAGCATCGCCGGAGGGAGGGCCACAGATACGCAGTATTTT	CASIAGGRATDTQYF
NA	NA	15	TRBV9	TRBJ1-1	TGTGCCAGCAGCCCTGAGGACACCCTGAACACTGAAGCTTTCTTT	CASSPEDTLNTEAFF
NA	NA	15	TRBV27	TRBJ1-2	TGTGCCAGCAGTTTAAGTGGTCCCACGACCTATGGCTACACCTTC	CASSLSGPTTYGYTF
TRBD2	NA	14	TRBV5-1	TRBJ2-1	TGCGCCAGCAGCGCACTAGCGGGAGGGAATGAGCAGTTCTTC	CASSALAGGNEQFF
NA	NA	11	TRBV11-3	TRBJ2-3	TGTGAGGCTATTTGCACAGATACGCAGTATTTT	CEAICTDTQYF
NA	NA	13	TRBV7-9	TRBJ2-1	TGTGCCAGCAGGGAAGGGGGGTACAATGAGCAGTTCTTC	CASREGGYNEQFF
TRBD2	NA	17	TRBV19	TRBJ2-1	TGTGCCAGTAGTATAGGACTAGCGGGAGGGCGTTACAATGAGCAGTTCTTC	CASSIGLAGGRYNEQFF
TRBD1	once	19	TRBV18	TRBJ1-2	TGTGCCAGCTCACCCCAGACAATGGCAGGGGGACGGGGAAACTATGGCTACACCTTC	CASSPQTMAGGRGNYGYTF
NA	NA	11	TRBV5-1	TRBJ2-7	TGCGCCAGCACGTCGGGCTACGAGCAGTACTTC	CASTSGYEQYF
NA	NA	16	TRBV27	TRBJ2-5	TGTGCCAGCAGTTTATTTCGGGGTATTAACCAAGAGACCCAGTACTTC	CASSLFRGINQETQYF
NA	NA	13	TRBV7-9	TRBJ2-7	TGTGCCAGCAGCTTACGGGAGATGGGGGAGCAGTACTTC	CASSLREMGEQYF
NA	few	14	TRBV7-2	TRBJ2-7	TGTGCCAGCAGCTTAGACCCGCTGCGGTACGAGCAGTACTTC	CASSLDPLRYEQYF
TRBD2	NA	16	TRBV28	TRBJ2-3	TGTGCCAGCAGTTCCTCGGGACTAGTGTTGGCAGATACGCAGTATTTT	CASSSSGLVLADTQYF
NA	NA	15	TRBV6-6	TRBJ1-2	TGTGCCAGCAGCGAATACAGGAATCAGGAGCATGGCTACACCTTC	CASSEYRNQEHGYTF
NA	NA	11	TRBV29-1	TRBJ1-1	TGCAGCGGGGTGGGTGTCACTGAAGCTTTCTTT	CSGVGVTEAFF
NA	NA	15	TRBV14	TRBJ1-1	TGTGCCAGCAGCCAAGTACTGGGGATGAACACTGAAGCTTTCTTT	CASSQVLGMNTEAFF
NA	NA	14	TRBV9	TRBJ2-3	TGTGCCAGCAGCATAGGGCAGCGCACAGATACGCAGTATTTT	CASSIGQRTDTQYF
TRBD1	NA	15	TRBV27	TRBJ2-7	TGTGCCAGCAGTTTGCCCGACAGGGTGTCCTACGAGCAGTACTTC	CASSLPDRVSYEQYF
NA	few	14	TRBV10-3	TRBJ1-5	TGTGCCATCAGTGAGGGGAATGAGAATCAGCCCCAGCATTTT	CAISEGNENQPQHF
NA	NA	13	TRBV7-9	TRBJ1-1	TGTGCCAGCAGCTCCGGACCGGCCACTGAAGCTTTCTTT	CASSSGPATEAFF
NA	NA	15	TRBV9	TRBJ1-5	TGTGCCAGCAGCCCGGGGGGGCCGGGCAATCAGCCCCAGCATTTT	CASSPGGPGNQPQHF
TRBD2	NA	14	TRBV2	TRBJ2-7	TGTGCCAGCAGTGAAGGCGGGAGGGGGTACGAGCAGTACTTC	CASSEGGRGYEQYF
TRBD2	NA	15	TRBV28	TRBJ2-7	TGTGCCAGCAGCCCTAGACTAGCGGGACCACGCGAGCAGTACTTC	CASSPRLAGPREQYF
NA	NA	13	TRBV5-1	TRBJ1-4	TGCGCCAGCACCTCCGATTGGCAGGAAAAACTGTTTTTT	CASTSDWQEKLFF
NA	NA	12	TRBV6-1	TRBJ2-3	TGTGCCAGCAGTGAATTGGGAGATACGCAGTATTTT	CASSELGDTQYF
TRBD2	NA	20	TRBV10-1	TRBJ2-2	TGCGCCAGCAGTTTCACCGGGACTAGCGGGAGTAGGGCGAACACCGGGGAGCTGTTTTTT	CASSFTGTSGSRANTGELFF
NA	NA	16	TRBV29-1	TRBJ2-3	TGCAGCGTTGAAATGCCAGGTTCCACTAGCACAGATACGCAGTATTTT	CSVEMPGSTSTDTQYF
TRBD2	NA	15	TRBV5-6	TRBJ2-1	TGTGCCAGCAGCCCTATGCGACTAGCGGGAGTTGAGCAGTTCTTC	CASSPMRLAGVEQFF
TRBD2	once	16	TRBV7-8	TRBJ2-1	TGTGCCAGCAGCTTAGTTGAGACTAGCGCCTACAATGAGCAGTTCTTC	CASSLVETSAYNEQFF
TRBD2	NA	16	TRBV18	TRBJ2-1	TGTGCCAGCTCACCATTTAATGCGGGAGTTGTTTATGAGCAGTTCTTC	CASSPFNAGVVYEQFF
TRBD1	NA	15	TRBV2	TRBJ1-1	TGTGCCAGCAGCCGGGACAGAGCATTGAACACTGAAGCTTTCTTT	CASSRDRALNTEAFF
NA	NA	16	TRBV6-1	TRBJ2-7	TGTGCCAGCAGTGAAGAGGGGGGTTCGGGTTCCTACGAGCAGTACTTC	CASSEEGGSGSYEQYF
NA	NA	14	TRBV30	TRBJ2-2	TGTGCCTGGGAGACAGTTACGAACACCGGGGAGCTGTTTTTT	CAWETVTNTGELFF
NA	NA	11	TRBV11-2	TRBJ2-1	TGTGCCAGCAGCTTAGTGGTTGAGCAGTTCTTC	CASSLVVEQFF
TRBD1	NA	16	TRBV7-9	TRBJ2-1	TGTGCCAGCAGTCATGACGGGACAGCGATTTACAATGAGCAGTTCTTC	CASSHDGTAIYNEQFF
TRBD2	NA	13	TRBV6-1	TRBJ2-7	TGTGCCATCCGTTGGGGGGAGGGCTACGAGCAGTACTTC	CAIRWGEGYEQYF
NA	NA	16	TRBV6-1	TRBJ1-3	TGTGCCAGCAGTGTACACAGGGCCAACTCTGGAAACACCATATATTTT	CASSVHRANSGNTIYF
TRBD2	NA	15	TRBV6-6	TRBJ2-3	TGTGCCAGCAGTTACTCGGCGGGAGCCACAGATACGCAGTATTTT	CASSYSAGATDTQYF
TRBD2	NA	16	TRBV6-1	TRBJ2-1	TGTGCCAGCAGTGAAAGGGCTAGCGGGAGGAGCCGTGAGCAGTTCTTC	CASSERASGRSREQFF
NA	once	13	TRBV10-3	TRBJ1-2	TGTGCCATCAGTGAGTCGCCGCTCTATGGCTACACCTTC	CAISESPLYGYTF
NA	NA	15	TRBV28	TRBJ2-5	TGTGCCAGCAGTTTTCAGGGATACAGGGCAGAGACCCAGTACTTC	CASSFQGYRAETQYF
NA	NA	14	TRBV28	TRBJ2-2	TGTGCCAGCAGTTTAGAGCTGAACACCGGGGAGCTGTTTTTT	CASSLELNTGELFF
NA	NA	15	TRBV27	TRBJ2-7	TGTGCCAGCAAAATCAAGGGGGTCGGCCCCTTTGAGCAGTACTTC	CASKIKGVGPFEQYF
NA	NA	14	TRBV28	TRBJ1-2	TGTGCCAGCAGTTTGGTGGGAGGGGGCTATGGCTACACCTTC	CASSLVGGGYGYTF
NA	NA	14	TRBV10-3	TRBJ1-2	TGTGCCATCAAAAGACCCAAATCGTCAGGGGGCTACACCTTC	CAIKRPKSSGGYTF
NA	once	13	TRBV28	TRBJ2-5	TGTGCCAGCAGACTGAGCGGCCAAGAGACCCAGTACTTC	CASRLSGQETQYF
NA	NA	14	TRBV18	TRBJ2-7	TGTGCCAGCTCACCGCAGGGAAGGGACTACGAGCAGTACTTC	CASSPQGRDYEQYF
TRBD2	NA	16	TRBV27	TRBJ2-5	TGTGCCAGCAGTTCGGGGACTAGCGGTATCCAAGAGACCCAGTACTTC	CASSSGTSGIQETQYF